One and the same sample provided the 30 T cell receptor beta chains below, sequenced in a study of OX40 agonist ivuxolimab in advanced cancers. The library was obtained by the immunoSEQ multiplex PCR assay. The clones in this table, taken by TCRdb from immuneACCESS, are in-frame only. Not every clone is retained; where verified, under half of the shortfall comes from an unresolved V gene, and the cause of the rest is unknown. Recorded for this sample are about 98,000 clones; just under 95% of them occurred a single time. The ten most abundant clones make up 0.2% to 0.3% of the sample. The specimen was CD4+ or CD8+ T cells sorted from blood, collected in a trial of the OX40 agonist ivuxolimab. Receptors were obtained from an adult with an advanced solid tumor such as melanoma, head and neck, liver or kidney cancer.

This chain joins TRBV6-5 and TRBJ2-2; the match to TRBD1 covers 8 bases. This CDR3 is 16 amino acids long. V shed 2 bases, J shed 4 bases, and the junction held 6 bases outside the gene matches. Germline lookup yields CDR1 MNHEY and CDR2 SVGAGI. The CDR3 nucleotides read TGTGCCAGCAGTTACCCTGGACAGGGAGGCACCGGGGAGCTGTTTTTT. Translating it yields CASSYPGQGGTGELFF.

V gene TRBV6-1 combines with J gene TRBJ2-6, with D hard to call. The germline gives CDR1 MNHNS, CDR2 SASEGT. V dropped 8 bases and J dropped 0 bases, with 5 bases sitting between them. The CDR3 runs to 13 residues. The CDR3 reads CASCFSGANVLTF. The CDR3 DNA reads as TGTGCCAGCTGCTTCTCTGGGGCCAACGTCCTGACTTTC.

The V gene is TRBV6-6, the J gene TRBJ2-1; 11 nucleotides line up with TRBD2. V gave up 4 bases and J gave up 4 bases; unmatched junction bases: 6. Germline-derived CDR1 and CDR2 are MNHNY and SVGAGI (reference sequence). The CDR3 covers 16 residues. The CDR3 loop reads CASSLGASGRYNEQFF. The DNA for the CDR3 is TGTGCCAGCAGTTTGGGGGCTAGCGGGAGGTACAATGAGCAGTTCTTC.

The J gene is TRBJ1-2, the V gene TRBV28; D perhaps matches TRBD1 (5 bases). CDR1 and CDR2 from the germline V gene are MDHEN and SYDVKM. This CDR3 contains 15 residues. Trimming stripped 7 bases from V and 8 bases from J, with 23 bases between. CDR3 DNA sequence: TGTGCCAGCACCTCCTTGGGGCGCAGGGTGGAAGGCTACACCTTC. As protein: CASTSLGRRVEGYTF.

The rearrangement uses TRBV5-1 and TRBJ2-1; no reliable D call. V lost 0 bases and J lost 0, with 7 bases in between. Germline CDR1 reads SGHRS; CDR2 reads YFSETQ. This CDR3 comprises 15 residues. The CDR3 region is CASSLVADSYNEQFF. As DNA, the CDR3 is TGCGCCAGCAGCTTGGTCGCGGACTCCTACAATGAGCAGTTCTTC.

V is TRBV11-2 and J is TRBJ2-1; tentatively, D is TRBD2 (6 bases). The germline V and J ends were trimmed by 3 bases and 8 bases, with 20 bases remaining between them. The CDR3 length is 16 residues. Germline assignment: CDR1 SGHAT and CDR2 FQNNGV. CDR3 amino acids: CASSLTRNQNWDEQFF. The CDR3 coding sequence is TGTGCCAGCAGCTTGACTAGAAATCAGAATTGGGATGAGCAGTTCTTC.

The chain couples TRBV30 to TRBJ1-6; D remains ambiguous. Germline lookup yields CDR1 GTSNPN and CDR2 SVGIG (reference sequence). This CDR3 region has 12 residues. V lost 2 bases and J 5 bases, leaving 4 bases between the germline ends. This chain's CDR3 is CAWSTDNSPLHF. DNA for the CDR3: TGTGCCTGGAGTACAGATAATTCACCCCTCCACTTT.

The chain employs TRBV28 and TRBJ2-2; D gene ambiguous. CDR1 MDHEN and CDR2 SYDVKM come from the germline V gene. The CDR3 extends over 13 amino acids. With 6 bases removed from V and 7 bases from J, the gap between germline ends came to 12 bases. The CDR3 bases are TGTGCCAGCAGATCTCCCGTTGTCGGGGAGCTGTTTTTT. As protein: CASRSPVVGELFF.

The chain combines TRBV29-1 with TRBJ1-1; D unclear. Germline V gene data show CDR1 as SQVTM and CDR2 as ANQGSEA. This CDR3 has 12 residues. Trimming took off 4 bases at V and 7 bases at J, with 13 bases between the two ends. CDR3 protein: CSVVLLWGEAFF. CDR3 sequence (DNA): TGCAGCGTTGTTTTGCTTTGGGGTGAAGCTTTCTTT. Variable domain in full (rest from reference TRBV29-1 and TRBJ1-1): SAVISQKPSRDICQRGTSLTIQCQVDSQVTMMFWYRQQPGQSLTLIATANQGSEATYESGFVIDKFPISRPNLTFSTLTVSNMSPEDSSIYLCSVVLLWGEAFFGQGTRLTVV.

The CDR3 here is CASSLALYTDTQYF. The CDR3 DNA is TGTGCCAGCAGCTTAGCCCTCTACACAGATACGCAGTATTTT. The J gene is TRBJ2-3, the V gene TRBV7-6, with D uncertain. The CDR3 length is 14 residues. The V and J ends lost 0 bases and 2 bases respectively, with 6 bases between them. The germline gives CDR1 SGHVS, CDR2 FNYEAQ.

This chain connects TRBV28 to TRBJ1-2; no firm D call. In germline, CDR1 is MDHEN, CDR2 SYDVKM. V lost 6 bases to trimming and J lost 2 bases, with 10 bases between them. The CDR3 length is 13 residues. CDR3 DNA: TGTGCCAGCAGACCGTCTCTGAACTATGGCTACACCTTC. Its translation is CASRPSLNYGYTF.

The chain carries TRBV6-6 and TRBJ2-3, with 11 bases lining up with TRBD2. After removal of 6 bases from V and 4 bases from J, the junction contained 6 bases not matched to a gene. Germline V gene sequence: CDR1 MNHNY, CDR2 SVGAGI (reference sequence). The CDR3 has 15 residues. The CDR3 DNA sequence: TGTGCCAGCAGACCCCTAGCGGGAGGACCAGATACGCAGTATTTT. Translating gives CASRPLAGGPDTQYF.

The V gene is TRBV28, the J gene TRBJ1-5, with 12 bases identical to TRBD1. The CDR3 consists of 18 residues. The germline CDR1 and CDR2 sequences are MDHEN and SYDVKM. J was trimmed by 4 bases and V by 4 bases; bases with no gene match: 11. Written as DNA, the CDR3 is TGTGCCAGCAGTTGGTGGGGGACAGGGGGCAATCGTAATCAGCCCCAGCATTTT. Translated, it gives CASSWWGTGGNRNQPQHF.

Here the CDR3 DNA reads TGTGCCAGCAGCCGAGCCTCTGAGCTGTTTTTT. Its translation: CASSRASELFF. This chain links TRBV7-2 with TRBJ2-2; D is uncertain. CDR3 length equals 11 residues. V dropped 5 bases and J dropped 11 bases, with 9 bases sitting between them. The V gene's germline CDR1 is SGHTA and CDR2 FQGNSA. The entire variable domain, with the rest obtained from reference TRBV7-2 and TRBJ2-2, is as follows: GAGVSQSPSNKVTEKGKDVELRCDPISGHTALYWYRQSLGQGLEFLIYFQGNSAPDKSGLPSDRFSAERTGGSVSTLTIQRTQQEDSAVYLCASSRASELFFGEGSRLTVL.

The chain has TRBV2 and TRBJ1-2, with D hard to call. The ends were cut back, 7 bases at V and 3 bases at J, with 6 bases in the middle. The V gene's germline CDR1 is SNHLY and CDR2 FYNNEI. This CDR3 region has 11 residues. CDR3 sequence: CASKVDYGYTF. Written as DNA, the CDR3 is TGTGCCAGCAAGGTGGACTATGGCTACACCTTC.

This CDR3 is CASSKEGRKSNQPQHF. CDR3 coding DNA: TGTGCCAGCAGCAAAGAGGGGAGGAAAAGCAATCAGCCCCAGCATTTT. The chain has TRBV21-1 and TRBJ1-5. TRBV21-1 is marked as a pseudogene. The CDR3 length is 16 residues.

CDR3 DNA: TGCATCGTAGGGGGGGCCGGGGAGCTGTTTTTT. Translation: CIVGGAGELFF. The chain recombines TRBV29-1 with TRBJ2-2, with D maybe TRBD2 (7 bases). Germline V gene sequence: CDR1 SQVTM, CDR2 ANQGSEA. This CDR3 has 11 amino acids.

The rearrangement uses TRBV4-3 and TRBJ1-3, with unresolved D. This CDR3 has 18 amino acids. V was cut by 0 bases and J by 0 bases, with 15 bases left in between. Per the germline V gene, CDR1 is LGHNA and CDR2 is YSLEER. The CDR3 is CASSQDLRAWSSGNTIYF. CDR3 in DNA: TGCGCCAGCAGCCAAGATTTAAGGGCCTGGAGCTCTGGAAACACCATATATTTT.

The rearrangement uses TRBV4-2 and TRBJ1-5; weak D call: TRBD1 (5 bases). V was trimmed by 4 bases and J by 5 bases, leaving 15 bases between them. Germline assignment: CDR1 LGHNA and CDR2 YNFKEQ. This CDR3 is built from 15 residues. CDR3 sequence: CASSPQGRADQPQHF. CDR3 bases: TGTGCCAGCAGCCCGCAGGGAAGGGCTGATCAGCCCCAGCATTTT.

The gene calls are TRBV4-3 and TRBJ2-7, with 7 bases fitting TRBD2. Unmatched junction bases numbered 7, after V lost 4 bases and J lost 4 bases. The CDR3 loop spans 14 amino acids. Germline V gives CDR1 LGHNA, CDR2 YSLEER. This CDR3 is CASSPRRTRYEQYV. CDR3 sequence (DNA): TGCGCCAGCAGCCCCCGACGGACTAGGTACGAGCAGTACGTC.

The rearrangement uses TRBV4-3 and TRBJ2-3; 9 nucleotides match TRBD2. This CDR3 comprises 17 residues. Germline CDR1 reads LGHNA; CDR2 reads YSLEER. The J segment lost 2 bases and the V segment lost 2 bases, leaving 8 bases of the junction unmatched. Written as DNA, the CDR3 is TGCGCCAGCAGCCAATTTAGGGGCGGGGGGGCCACAGATACGCAGTATTTT. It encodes CASSQFRGGGATDTQYF.

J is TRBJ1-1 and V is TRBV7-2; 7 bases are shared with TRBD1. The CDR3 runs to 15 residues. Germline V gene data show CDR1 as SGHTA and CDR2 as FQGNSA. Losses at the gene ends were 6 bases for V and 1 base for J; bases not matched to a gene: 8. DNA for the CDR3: TGTGCCAGCAGTCTGATGGGACAGTCGAACACTGAAGCTTTCTTT. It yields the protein CASSLMGQSNTEAFF.

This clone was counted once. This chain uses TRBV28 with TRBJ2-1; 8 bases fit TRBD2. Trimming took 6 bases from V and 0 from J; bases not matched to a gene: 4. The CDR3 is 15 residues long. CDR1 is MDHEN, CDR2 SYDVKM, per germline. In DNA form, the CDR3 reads TGTGCCAGCAGCGGTAGCGGGACCTCCTACAATGAGCAGTTCTTC. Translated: CASSGSGTSYNEQFF.

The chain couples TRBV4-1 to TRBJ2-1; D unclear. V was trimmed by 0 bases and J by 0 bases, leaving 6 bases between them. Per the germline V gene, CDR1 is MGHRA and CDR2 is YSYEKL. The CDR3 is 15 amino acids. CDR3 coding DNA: TGCGCCAGCAGCCAAGATGGGTCCTCCTACAATGAGCAGTTCTTC. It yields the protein CASSQDGSSYNEQFF.

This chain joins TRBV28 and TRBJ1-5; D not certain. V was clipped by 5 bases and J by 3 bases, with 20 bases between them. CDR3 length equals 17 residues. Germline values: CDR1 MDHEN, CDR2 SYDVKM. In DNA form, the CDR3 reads TGTGCCAGCAGTCCTCTCAATTCGCATGGGTTCAATCAGCCCCAGCATTTT. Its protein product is CASSPLNSHGFNQPQHF.

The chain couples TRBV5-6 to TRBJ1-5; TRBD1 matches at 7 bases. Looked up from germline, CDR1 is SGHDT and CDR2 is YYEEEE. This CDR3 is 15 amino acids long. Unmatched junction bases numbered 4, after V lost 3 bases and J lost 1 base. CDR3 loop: CASSSTGMSNQPQHF. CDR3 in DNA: TGTGCCAGCAGCTCGACAGGGATGAGCAATCAGCCCCAGCATTTT.

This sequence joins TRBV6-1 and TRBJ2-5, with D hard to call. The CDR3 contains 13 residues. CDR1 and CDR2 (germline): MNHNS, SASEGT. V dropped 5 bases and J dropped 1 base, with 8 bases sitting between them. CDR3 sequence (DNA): TGTGCCAGCAGTCCACGAATCCAAGAGACCCAGTACTTC. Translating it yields CASSPRIQETQYF.

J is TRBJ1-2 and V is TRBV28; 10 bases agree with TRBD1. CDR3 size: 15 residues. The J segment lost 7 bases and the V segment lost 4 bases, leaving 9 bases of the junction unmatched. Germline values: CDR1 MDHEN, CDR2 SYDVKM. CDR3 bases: TGTGCCAGCAGTTCGATCCCCGGGACAGGGGCTGGCTACACCTTC. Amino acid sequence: CASSSIPGTGAGYTF.

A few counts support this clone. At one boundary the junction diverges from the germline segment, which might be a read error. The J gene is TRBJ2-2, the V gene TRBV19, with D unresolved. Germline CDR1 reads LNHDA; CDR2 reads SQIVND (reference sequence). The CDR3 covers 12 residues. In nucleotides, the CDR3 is TGTGCCGGTAGGGATAACACCGGGGAGCTGTTTTTT. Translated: CAGRDNTGELFF.

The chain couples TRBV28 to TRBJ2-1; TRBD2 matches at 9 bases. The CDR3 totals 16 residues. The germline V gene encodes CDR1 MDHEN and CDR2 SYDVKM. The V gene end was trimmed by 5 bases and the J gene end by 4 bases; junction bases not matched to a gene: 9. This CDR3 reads CASSQNGLALYNEQFF. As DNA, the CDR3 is TGTGCCAGCAGTCAGAATGGACTAGCGCTTTACAATGAGCAGTTCTTC.